This T cell receptor (beta chain) is drawn from a study of T cell responses to AZD1222 COVID-19 vaccine. The table came from immunoSEQ multiplex PCR; TCRdb's copy has only in-frame clones and leaves some out. This sample has 66,000 or so clones; roughly 78% occur once, and the top ten carry around 20%. Trimming took 5 bases from V and 8 from J; bases not matched to a gene: 12. Germline V gene data show CDR1 as SGHTA and CDR2 as FQGNSA. The CDR3 runs to 15 residues. The sequencing used peripheral blood, collected on day 0 of MenACWY control vaccination. This sequence joins TRBV7-2 and TRBJ1-2; 9 bases line up with TRBD1. This sequence was found in an adult in good health. In DNA, the CDR3 is TGTGCCAGCAGCGCCCGGACAGGGGATAAGAGAGGCTACACCTTC. Translated: CASSARTGDKRGYTF.